This TCR beta chain was captured in a study of shared clonotypes between healthy human individuals. At the level of the study: Plates per donor: three CD4 naive, three CD4 memory, two CD8 naive, one CD8 memory.

Those who donated were healthy HIV-negative adults, with no recent acute infections or vaccinations reported. Negatively enriched CD4+ T cells were divided by CD45RA into naive and memory. The CDR3 is made up of 12 amino acids. The germline V gene has CDR1 GTSNPN and CDR2 SVGIG (reference sequence). A remark on this clone: A junction boundary mismatches the germline segment, possibly from a read error.

Produced via immunoSEQ multiplex PCR; TCRdb's table is partial and in-frame only. The repertoire holds about 960,000 clones, with around three quarters as singletons. The sequence derives from a man aged 18 to 30 in good health. This chain uses TRBV30 with TRBJ1-2; D unclear. The material sequenced was memory CD4+ T cells sorted from blood. Documented subset: CD45RA-negative fraction. The CDR3 DNA reads as TGTGCCTGGAGTGAGCCCCGGGAAATAGTGATATTC. This sequence encodes CAWSEPREIVIF.